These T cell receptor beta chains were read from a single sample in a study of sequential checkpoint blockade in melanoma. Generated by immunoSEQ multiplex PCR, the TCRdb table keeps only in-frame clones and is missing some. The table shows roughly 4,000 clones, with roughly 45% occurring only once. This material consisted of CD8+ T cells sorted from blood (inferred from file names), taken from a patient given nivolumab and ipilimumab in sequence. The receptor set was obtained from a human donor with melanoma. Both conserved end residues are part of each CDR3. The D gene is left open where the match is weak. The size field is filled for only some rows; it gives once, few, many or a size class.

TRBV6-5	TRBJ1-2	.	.	CASSYSRGMGGYTF	TGTGCCAGCAGTTACTCTAGGGGGATGGGTGGCTACACCTTC
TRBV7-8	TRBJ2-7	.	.	CASSSPGIEQYF	TGTGCCAGCAGCAGTCCTGGCATCGAGCAGTACTTC
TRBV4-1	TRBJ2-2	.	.	CASSQGTPNTGELFF	TGCGCCAGCAGCCAAGGGACTCCTAACACCGGGGAGCTGTTTTTT
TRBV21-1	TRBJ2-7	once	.	CASSKETTSFVHEQYF	TGTGCCAGCAGCAAAGAGACGACTAGTTTCGTCCACGAGCAGTACTTC
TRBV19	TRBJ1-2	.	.	CASIQSGANYGYTF	TGTGCCAGTATTCAATCCGGGGCTAACTATGGCTACACCTTC
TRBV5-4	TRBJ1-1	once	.	CASSLRGPRTEAFF	TGTGCCAGCAGCTTGAGGGGCCCTCGGACTGAAGCTTTCTTT
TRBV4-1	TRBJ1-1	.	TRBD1	CASTQTGMNTEAFF	TGCGCCAGCACCCAGACAGGGATGAACACTGAAGCTTTCTTT
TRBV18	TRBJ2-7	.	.	CASSPAAAYEQYF	TGTGCCAGCTCACCAGCAGCGGCCTACGAGCAGTACTTC
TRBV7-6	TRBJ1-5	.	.	CASSPYGQYNQPQHF	TGTGCCAGCAGCCCCTACGGACAGTACAATCAGCCCCAGCATTTT
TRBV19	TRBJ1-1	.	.	CASSIGGVRTEAFF	TGTGCCAGTAGTATAGGCGGGGTGAGGACTGAAGCTTTCTTT
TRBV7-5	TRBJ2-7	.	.	CARRQGQESHYEQYF	TGTGCCAGAAGGCAAGGACAGGAATCTCACTACGAGCAGTACTTC
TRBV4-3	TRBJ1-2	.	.	CASSHSSGGGYTF	TGCGCCAGCAGCCACTCCTCGGGCGGGGGCTACACCTTC
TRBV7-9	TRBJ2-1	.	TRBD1	CASSLTGGRSYNEQFF	TGTGCCAGCAGCTTAACAGGGGGCAGGTCCTACAATGAGCAGTTCTTC
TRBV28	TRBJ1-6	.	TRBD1	CASSFPQGATNSPLHF	TGTGCCAGCAGTTTTCCCCAGGGGGCGACCAATTCACCCCTCCACTTT
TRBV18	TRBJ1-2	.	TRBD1	CASSPPTDRGYGYTF	TGTGCCAGCTCACCCCCGACGGACAGGGGCTATGGCTACACCTTC